These T cell receptor beta chains were read from a single sample in a study of cytomegalovirus exposure and HLA in healthy donors. Data came from immunoSEQ multiplex PCR; TCRdb stores just in-frame clones and leaves some out. In the table there are some 150,000 clones, around 62% of which are singletons. Sequencing used PBMCs. The receptors here all came from a man in his forties in good health and CMV-seronegative. The CDR3 runs from the conserved cysteine through the conserved F or W. Fields, in order: J gene, V gene, CDR3 protein.

>TRBJ2-5|TRBV5-1
CASSLEQGFQETQYF
>TRBJ2-2|TRBV7-7
CASSATYATGELFF
>TRBJ2-1|TRBV19
CASSTFWGQGNEQFF
>TRBJ2-5|TRBV28
CASNTLGVGQYF
>TRBJ2-1|TRBV7-9
CASSRRQGGGIGIREQFF
>TRBJ1-1|TRBV28
CASGDRGLKTEAFF
>TRBJ2-5|TRBV4-1
CASSQVSSGAPLYF
>TRBJ1-6|TRBV18
CASSPISRDSSSPLHF
>TRBJ2-7|TRBV5-1
CASSLVVSGASEQYF
>TRBJ2-3|TRBV11-2
CASSSSILSGYTDTQYF
>TRBJ1-3|TRBV5-1
CASSADTGNTIYF
>TRBJ1-2|TRBV27
CASSVQGDRNGYTF
>TRBJ2-5|TRBV10-3
CAIRGGETQYF
>TRBJ2-1|TRBV18
CASQGERLAGVRNEQFF
>TRBJ2-7|TRBV7-2
CASAVGGGSSYEQYF
>TRBJ2-7|TRBV5-1
CASSPSSYEQYF
>TRBJ1-1|TRBV9
CASSVATPGRGGTFF
>TRBJ1-5|TRBV21-1
CASSKIEGAQEFYSNQPQHF
>TRBJ2-7|TRBV7-9
CSSSLDTYEQYF
>TRBJ2-2|TRBV19
CASSTPGLAGGTGELFF
>TRBJ1-1|TRBV6-6
CASSRDGGATEAFF
>TRBJ1-2|TRBV25-1
CASSEYGRVYGYTF
>TRBJ1-1|TRBV30
CAWSVEWGGAGRQSMNTEAFF
>TRBJ1-2|TRBV7-2
CASSPEVGRSGYTF
>TRBJ2-7|TRBV5-4
CASSMGQGASYYEQYF
>TRBJ2-5|TRBV29-1
CSVEDREGTKQYF
>TRBJ2-6|TRBV9
CASSLLQGANVLTF
>TRBJ1-2|TRBV20-1
CSAKTTGVSTF
>TRBJ1-4|TRBV5-4
CASSAGQQRRTNEKLFF
>TRBJ2-7|TRBV18
CASSPSAGSYEQYF
>TRBJ2-2|TRBV19
CASSNGQGAGTGELFF
>TRBJ2-5|TRBV30
CAWSPSAGTGDSAQYF
>TRBJ1-1|TRBV28
CATLTSGGTEAFF
>TRBJ2-7|TRBV7-9
CASSFWTGGYEQYF
>TRBJ1-2|TRBV28
CASSVIQDGYTF
>TRBJ2-5|TRBV27
CASSLSRGGASEGETQYF
>TRBJ2-2|TRBV19
CASSGQRDNANTGELFF
>TRBJ2-7|TRBV30
CAWTLGGYEQYF
>TRBJ2-7|TRBV10-1
CASSWLAGYYEQYF
>TRBJ1-1|TRBV7-2
CASSTGTATLYAFF
>TRBJ1-3|TRBV29-1
CSVVGGARSGNTIYF
>TRBJ1-2|TRBV5-1
CASSRTRVVGYTF
>TRBJ1-6|TRBV5-4
CASRVDPGALNSPLHF
>TRBJ2-7|TRBV7-3
CASSYTGPGYEQYF
>TRBJ2-1|TRBV18
CASSPSTGDLNEQFF
>TRBJ1-4|TRBV6-5
CASSYSAGEEKLFF